The rows below give T cell receptor beta chains drawn from one sample of a study of shared clonotypes between healthy human individuals. Only in-frame clones appear in the TCRdb table, and some are missing; sequencing was by immunoSEQ multiplex PCR. This sample has 500,000 to 550,000 clones; about 96% occur once, and the top ten carry about 0.064%. Sequences were obtained from naive CD4+ T cells sorted from blood. The receptors come from a woman aged 30 to 39 in good health. Both conserved end residues are part of each CDR3. A D gene is named only where the DNA matches it firmly. Expanded clones are given a class, and other clones once, few, many or no size at all.

j_gene: TRBJ1-1; d_gene: -; abundance: -; v_gene: TRBV28; CDR3nt: TGTGCCAGCAGTTCCCCGGTGGAAGGCGGGACTGAAGCTTTCTTT; CDR3aa: CASSSPVEGGTEAFF
j_gene: TRBJ2-7; d_gene: TRBD2; abundance: -; v_gene: TRBV28; CDR3nt: TGTGCCAGCAGTCGGGAGTCTAGCGGGAGGTCCCCCTACGAGCAGTACTTC; CDR3aa: CASSRESSGRSPYEQYF
j_gene: TRBJ1-2; d_gene: -; abundance: -; v_gene: TRBV20-1; CDR3nt: TGCAGTGCTAGTGCAGCATATGGCTACACCTTC; CDR3aa: CSASAAYGYTF
j_gene: TRBJ2-4; d_gene: TRBD2; abundance: -; v_gene: TRBV19; CDR3nt: TGTGCCAGTACGACGGGGCTAGCGGGAGGGCCGTTTGGGAACATTCAGTACTTC; CDR3aa: CASTTGLAGGPFGNIQYF
j_gene: TRBJ2-1; d_gene: -; abundance: -; v_gene: TRBV29-1; CDR3nt: TGCAGCGTTGATGGGCGGGAGCAGTTCTTC; CDR3aa: CSVDGREQFF
j_gene: TRBJ2-1; d_gene: TRBD2; abundance: -; v_gene: TRBV5-1; CDR3nt: TGCGCCAGCAGTCAACTAGCGGGCGGATACAATGAGCAGTTCTTC; CDR3aa: CASSQLAGGYNEQFF
j_gene: TRBJ2-7; d_gene: TRBD1; abundance: -; v_gene: TRBV7-2; CDR3nt: TGTGCCAGCAGCCGAGACAGGGCCTACGAGCAGTACTTC; CDR3aa: CASSRDRAYEQYF
j_gene: TRBJ2-1; d_gene: TRBD2; abundance: -; v_gene: TRBV4-1; CDR3nt: TGCGCCAGCAGCCAAGGTGAACTAGCGGGAGGGCCTTGTCTGTTCTTC; CDR3aa: CASSQGELAGGPCLFF
j_gene: TRBJ1-5; d_gene: -; abundance: -; v_gene: TRBV2; CDR3nt: TGTGCCAGCAGTGCTCAGGGTTCGCGTCAGCCCCAGCATTTT; CDR3aa: CASSAQGSRQPQHF
j_gene: TRBJ2-7; d_gene: -; abundance: once; v_gene: TRBV19; CDR3nt: TGTGCCAGTAGTCTCCACCGGGACACCTCCTACGAGCAGTACTTC; CDR3aa: CASSLHRDTSYEQYF
j_gene: TRBJ1-4; d_gene: -; abundance: -; v_gene: TRBV25-1; CDR3nt: TGTGCCAGCAGTGAACCCTACAGTGCCGGTAATGAAAAACTGTTTTTT; CDR3aa: CASSEPYSAGNEKLFF
j_gene: TRBJ1-1; d_gene: -; abundance: -; v_gene: TRBV5-1; CDR3nt: TGCGCCAGCAGCTTGGCTAGGACACCGAAGAACACTGAAGCTTTCTTT; CDR3aa: CASSLARTPKNTEAFF
j_gene: TRBJ2-3; d_gene: TRBD1; abundance: -; v_gene: TRBV19; CDR3nt: TGTGCCAGTAAAACCACAGGGGCCCTCACAGATACGCAGTATTTT; CDR3aa: CASKTTGALTDTQYF
j_gene: TRBJ2-5; d_gene: -; abundance: -; v_gene: TRBV6-1; CDR3nt: TGTGCCAGCAGAACTCCCGGGACGTCAAAAGAGACCCAGTACTTC; CDR3aa: CASRTPGTSKETQYF
j_gene: TRBJ2-7; d_gene: -; abundance: -; v_gene: TRBV27; CDR3nt: TGTGCCAGCAGTTTACGGGACTTGGGCGAGCAGTACTTC; CDR3aa: CASSLRDLGEQYF
j_gene: TRBJ2-2; d_gene: TRBD2; abundance: -; v_gene: TRBV19; CDR3nt: TGTGCCAGTAGTTTCCCGGGACTAGTCAGATCCGGGGAGCTGTTTTTT; CDR3aa: CASSFPGLVRSGELFF
j_gene: TRBJ1-5; d_gene: -; abundance: -; v_gene: TRBV19; CDR3nt: TGTGCCAGTAGTGGTCGCCAGGGGACCGCGCCCATCAACCAGCCCCAGCATTTT; CDR3aa: CASSGRQGTAPINQPQHF
j_gene: TRBJ2-7; d_gene: -; abundance: -; v_gene: TRBV11-3; CDR3nt: TGTGCCAGCAGCCCAGGGGATACCTACGAGCAGTACTTC; CDR3aa: CASSPGDTYEQYF
j_gene: TRBJ2-3; d_gene: -; abundance: -; v_gene: TRBV11-2; CDR3nt: TGTGCCAGCAGCTTAGTAGGGGGAAGGACAGATACGCAGTATTTT; CDR3aa: CASSLVGGRTDTQYF
j_gene: TRBJ2-2; d_gene: -; abundance: -; v_gene: TRBV15; CDR3nt: TGTGCCACCAGCGCAATTCGGAACACCGGGGAGCTGTTTTTT; CDR3aa: CATSAIRNTGELFF
j_gene: TRBJ2-3; d_gene: TRBD2; abundance: -; v_gene: TRBV7-8; CDR3nt: TGTGCCAGCATCAGCGGGAGGGGTTGGGGCACAGATACGCAGTATTTT; CDR3aa: CASISGRGWGTDTQYF
j_gene: TRBJ1-2; d_gene: -; abundance: -; v_gene: TRBV28; CDR3nt: TGTGCCAGCAGCAGGGGCACATTCTATGGCTACACCTTC; CDR3aa: CASSRGTFYGYTF
j_gene: TRBJ2-5; d_gene: TRBD1; abundance: -; v_gene: TRBV6-5; CDR3nt: TGTGCCAGCAGTTCGACAGGGGGTGGTTCGGTAGAGACCCAGTACTTC; CDR3aa: CASSSTGGGSVETQYF
j_gene: TRBJ2-5; d_gene: TRBD1; abundance: -; v_gene: TRBV7-9; CDR3nt: TGTGCCAGCAGCCGAGGACAGGCTGAGACCCAGTACTTC; CDR3aa: CASSRGQAETQYF
j_gene: TRBJ2-1; d_gene: -; abundance: -; v_gene: TRBV9; CDR3nt: TGTGCCAGCAGCCGCAGGAGGGCCTACAATGAGCAGTTCTTC; CDR3aa: CASSRRRAYNEQFF
j_gene: TRBJ1-1; d_gene: -; abundance: -; v_gene: TRBV11-2; CDR3nt: TGTGCCAGCAGTGAGGGGCCGAACACTGAAGCTTTCTTT; CDR3aa: CASSEGPNTEAFF
j_gene: TRBJ2-3; d_gene: -; abundance: -; v_gene: TRBV2; CDR3nt: TGTGCCAGCAGTGGGGGGGCCCGGGGTACGCAGTATTTT; CDR3aa: CASSGGARGTQYF
j_gene: TRBJ1-2; d_gene: -; abundance: few; v_gene: TRBV20-1; CDR3nt: TGCAGTGCTAGAGAACAGGCGACCTGCACCTTC; CDR3aa: CSAREQATCTF
j_gene: TRBJ1-2; d_gene: -; abundance: -; v_gene: TRBV27; CDR3nt: TGTGCCAGCACCACCGGGCCTTCAGGGCATGGCTACACCTTC; CDR3aa: CASTTGPSGHGYTF
j_gene: TRBJ2-1; d_gene: -; abundance: -; v_gene: TRBV5-1; CDR3nt: TGCGCCAGCAGCCTAAGCACTAGCATTTACAATGAGCAGTTCTTC; CDR3aa: CASSLSTSIYNEQFF
j_gene: TRBJ2-1; d_gene: TRBD1; abundance: -; v_gene: TRBV6-1; CDR3nt: TGTGCCAGCAGTGCCCGGGACAGGCTATTGAATGAGCAGTTCTTC; CDR3aa: CASSARDRLLNEQFF
j_gene: TRBJ2-1; d_gene: TRBD2; abundance: -; v_gene: TRBV19; CDR3nt: TGTGCCAGTAGTGCCTCCGGGACTAGGGAGGATGAGCAGTTCTTC; CDR3aa: CASSASGTREDEQFF
j_gene: TRBJ2-1; d_gene: TRBD2; abundance: -; v_gene: TRBV27; CDR3nt: TGTGCCAGCTGCCCTAGCGGGAGCTCCTACAATGAGCAGTTCTTC; CDR3aa: CASCPSGSSYNEQFF
j_gene: TRBJ2-1; d_gene: -; abundance: -; v_gene: TRBV7-9; CDR3nt: TGTGCCAGCAGCTTATTACAGACCAATGAGCAGTTCTTC; CDR3aa: CASSLLQTNEQFF
j_gene: TRBJ2-1; d_gene: -; abundance: -; v_gene: TRBV6-1; CDR3nt: TGTGCCAGCAGGGACTACAATGAGCAGTTCTTC; CDR3aa: CASRDYNEQFF
j_gene: TRBJ2-7; d_gene: -; abundance: few; v_gene: TRBV11-2; CDR3nt: TGTGCCAGCAGCCGATCCTACGAGCAGTACTTC; CDR3aa: CASSRSYEQYF
j_gene: TRBJ2-7; d_gene: -; abundance: -; v_gene: TRBV2; CDR3nt: TGTGCCAGCAGCGCAACAGGGAACTACGAGCAGTACTTC; CDR3aa: CASSATGNYEQYF
j_gene: TRBJ2-2; d_gene: -; abundance: -; v_gene: TRBV13; CDR3nt: TGTGCCAGCAGCCCCGGGTGGGGGAGTTCGACCGGGGAGCTGTTTTTT; CDR3aa: CASSPGWGSSTGELFF
j_gene: TRBJ2-1; d_gene: TRBD2; abundance: -; v_gene: TRBV5-1; CDR3nt: TGCGCCAGCAGCATGGAGCAGGGACTAGCGGGAGCGGATGAGCAGTTCTTC; CDR3aa: CASSMEQGLAGADEQFF
j_gene: TRBJ2-1; d_gene: TRBD2; abundance: -; v_gene: TRBV6-1; CDR3nt: TGTGCCAGCAGTGGTATACTAGCGGGAGATGCAAATGAGCAGTTCTTC; CDR3aa: CASSGILAGDANEQFF
j_gene: TRBJ2-2; d_gene: TRBD1; abundance: -; v_gene: TRBV28; CDR3nt: TGTGCCAGCAGTTTCCTCCAGGGGGCTGGCGGGGAGCTGTTTTTT; CDR3aa: CASSFLQGAGGELFF
j_gene: TRBJ1-5; d_gene: -; abundance: -; v_gene: TRBV9; CDR3nt: TGTGCCAGCAGCCCTACAGGGAGCAATCAGCCCCAGCATTTT; CDR3aa: CASSPTGSNQPQHF
j_gene: TRBJ2-1; d_gene: TRBD2; abundance: -; v_gene: TRBV27; CDR3nt: TGTGCCAGCAGTTTATTAGGGCTAGCGGGAGGGATCAGCTCCTACAATGAGCAGTTCTTC; CDR3aa: CASSLLGLAGGISSYNEQFF
j_gene: TRBJ2-2; d_gene: TRBD2; abundance: -; v_gene: TRBV5-1; CDR3nt: TGCGCCAGCAGCTTGGGGCTAGCGGCGAACACCGGGGAGCTGTTTTTT; CDR3aa: CASSLGLAANTGELFF
j_gene: TRBJ2-5; d_gene: TRBD2; abundance: -; v_gene: TRBV27; CDR3nt: TGTGCCAGCAGTCCCCAGTGGTTTAGCGGGAGTATGGAGACCCAGTACTTC; CDR3aa: CASSPQWFSGSMETQYF
j_gene: TRBJ1-4; d_gene: -; abundance: once; v_gene: TRBV6-1; CDR3nt: TGTGCCAGCAGGCCTTCGACAGGCGCTAATGAAAAACTGTTTTTT; CDR3aa: CASRPSTGANEKLFF
j_gene: TRBJ1-5; d_gene: TRBD1; abundance: -; v_gene: TRBV28; CDR3nt: TGTGCCAGCAGCCTGACAGGGGGTTATCAGCCCCAGCATTTT; CDR3aa: CASSLTGGYQPQHF
j_gene: TRBJ2-1; d_gene: TRBD2; abundance: -; v_gene: TRBV19; CDR3nt: TGTGCCAGTCAAACCGGTAGCGGGAGGGTAAATGAGCAGTTCTTC; CDR3aa: CASQTGSGRVNEQFF
j_gene: TRBJ2-1; d_gene: TRBD2; abundance: -; v_gene: TRBV10-3; CDR3nt: TGTGCCATCAGTGGACTAGCGGGAGAACGCGAGCAGTTCTTC; CDR3aa: CAISGLAGEREQFF
j_gene: TRBJ2-5; d_gene: -; abundance: -; v_gene: TRBV11-2; CDR3nt: TGTGCCAGCAGCTTAGATCGGTGGATAGAGACCCAGTACTTC; CDR3aa: CASSLDRWIETQYF
j_gene: TRBJ2-3; d_gene: -; abundance: -; v_gene: TRBV5-6; CDR3nt: TGTGCCAGCAGCTCTAGCGGCACAGATACGCAGTATTTT; CDR3aa: CASSSSGTDTQYF
j_gene: TRBJ2-5; d_gene: -; abundance: -; v_gene: TRBV18; CDR3nt: TGTGCCAGCTCACCGTCGTCAAGAGGGGGCCAAGAGACCCAGTACTTC; CDR3aa: CASSPSSRGGQETQYF
j_gene: TRBJ2-3; d_gene: -; abundance: -; v_gene: TRBV19; CDR3nt: TGTGCCAGCCAGGCGGTGGGGGGGGGCCACTATACGCAGTATTTT; CDR3aa: CASQAVGGGHYTQYF